This passage covers 14 T cell receptor beta chains from one sample sequenced in a study of T cell responses to AZD1222 COVID-19 vaccine. Clones were read by immunoSEQ multiplex PCR, and TCRdb kept only the in-frame ones, dropping some. This table has 100,000 to 150,000 clones, 87% appearing once. The sequencing used peripheral blood, collected on day 0 of AZD1222 vaccination. These receptors all come from an adult in good health.

V and J are TRBV2 and TRBJ1-2, with D unclear. The germline CDR1 and CDR2 sequences are SNHLY and FYNNEI. There are 14 residues in the CDR3. V was pared by 2 bases and J by 5 bases, with 12 bases between. In nucleotides, the CDR3 is TGTGCCAGCAGTGAACAGGTCAGCAATTATGGCTACACCTTC. Amino acid sequence: CASSEQVSNYGYTF.

The genes are TRBV5-1 and TRBJ2-1; maybe TRBD2 (6 bases). Trimming left V 0 bases short and J 5 bases short, with 12 bases between. The CDR3 is 15 amino acids. Germline-derived CDR1 and CDR2 are SGHRS and YFSETQ. The chain's CDR3 is CASSLVGRRNNEQFF. CDR3 nucleotide sequence: TGCGCCAGCAGCTTGGTGGGGAGGAGAAACAATGAGCAGTTCTTC.

Here the CDR3 reads CASSRVTGGQVNEKLFF. The CDR3 bases are TGTGCCAGCAGTCGGGTTACGGGCGGACAGGTTAATGAAAAACTGTTTTTT. This chain connects TRBV6-4 to TRBJ1-4; 7 bases are shared with TRBD1. Per germline, CDR1 MRHNA and CDR2 SNTAGT. CDR3 size: 17 residues. J gave up 4 bases and V 5 bases, and 13 bases lay outside the gene matches.

The chain employs TRBV5-6 and TRBJ1-4; TRBD1 matches at 8 bases. The length of the CDR3 is 16 residues. The V and J ends lost 4 bases and 4 bases, in that order; junction bases with no gene match: 9. Germline V gene lookup returns CDR1 SGHDT and CDR2 YYEEEE. The CDR3 region is CASSTFWDRNNEKLFF. CDR3 bases: TGTGCCAGCAGCACCTTCTGGGACAGGAATAATGAAAAACTGTTTTTT.

CDR3 amino acids: CASRRPLRGRGYTF. The CDR3 DNA reads TGTGCCAGTAGGAGGCCATTAAGGGGAAGAGGCTACACCTTC. The chain links TRBV19 to TRBJ1-2; possibly TRBD1 for D (5 bases). Germline CDR1 reads LNHDA; CDR2 reads SQIVND (reference sequence). Between the trimmed V and J ends, which lost 6 bases and 8 bases, there was a span of 19 bases. The length of the CDR3 is 14 residues. Supplemented by reference TRBV19 and TRBJ1-2, the full variable domain reads DGGITQSPKYLFRKEGQNVTLSCEQNLNHDAMYWYRQDPGQGLRLIYYSQIVNDFQKGDIAEGYSVSREKKESFPLTVTSAQKNPTAFYLCASRRPLRGRGYTFGSGTRLTVV.

The chain carries TRBV4-2 and TRBJ1-5, with D hard to call. CDR3 length: 13 amino acids. Germline CDR1 is LGHNA and CDR2 is YNFKEQ. Trimming took off 1 base at V and 4 bases at J, with 5 bases between the two ends. Here the CDR3 DNA reads TGTGCCAGCAGCCAAGCAGTGAATCAGCCCCAGCATTTT. This codes for CASSQAVNQPQHF.

This clone was observed a single time. The V gene is TRBV7-2, the J gene TRBJ2-2; unclear D gene. There are 11 residues in the CDR3. V was cut by 4 bases and J by 7 bases, with 4 bases left in between. The germline V gene has CDR1 SGHTA and CDR2 FQGNSA. The CDR3 nucleotides are TGTGCCAGCAGCTCGGGCGGGGAGCTGTTTTTT. This codes for CASSSGGELFF. Full variable domain (remainder filled in from reference TRBV7-2 and TRBJ2-2): GAGVSQSPSNKVTEKGKDVELRCDPISGHTALYWYRQSLGQGLEFLIYFQGNSAPDKSGLPSDRFSAERTGGSVSTLTIQRTQQEDSAVYLCASSSGGELFFGEGSRLTVL.

The chain couples TRBV15 to TRBJ2-3, with D perhaps matching TRBD1 or TRBD2 (6 bases each). Trimming left V 5 bases short and J 2 bases short, with 14 bases between. Germline V gene data show CDR1 as LNHNV and CDR2 as YYDKDF (reference sequence). The CDR3 runs 15 residues. The CDR3 region is CATSGGGRDTDTQYF. The DNA of the CDR3 is TGTGCCACCAGCGGAGGGGGACGAGACACAGATACGCAGTATTTT.

The gene calls are TRBV19 and TRBJ2-7; D perhaps matches TRBD2 (6 bases). From germline, CDR1 is LNHDA and CDR2 SQIVND (reference sequence). The germline V and J ends were trimmed by 4 bases and 6 bases, with 16 bases remaining between them. The CDR3 runs 14 residues. CDR3 nucleotide sequence: TGTGCCAGTAGTAGGGGAGGCACCGGTCGCGAGCAGTACTTC. Its translation: CASSRGGTGREQYF. Full variable domain (rest looked up from reference TRBV19 and TRBJ2-7): DGGITQSPKYLFRKEGQNVTLSCEQNLNHDAMYWYRQDPGQGLRLIYYSQIVNDFQKGDIAEGYSVSREKKESFPLTVTSAQKNPTAFYLCASSRGGTGREQYFGPGTRLTVT.

CDR3 nucleotide sequence: TGTGCCAGCAGCCAGCCCCATTCACCCCTCCACTTT. Translating gives CASSQPHSPLHF. This chain joins TRBV6-5 and TRBJ1-6, with unresolved D. V lost 6 bases to trimming and J lost 8 bases, with 8 bases between them. CDR1 MNHEY and CDR2 SVGAGI come from the germline V gene. The CDR3 is 12 amino acids.

The chain uses TRBV29-1 and TRBJ2-4, with D perhaps being TRBD1 or TRBD2 (6 bases each). The V end lost 7 bases, the J end lost 2 bases, and 15 bases lay between the germline ends. There are 14 residues in the CDR3. From germline, CDR1 is SQVTM and CDR2 ANQGSEA. The DNA of the CDR3 is TGCAGCGCGGCCGGCCGGGGGCCCAAAAACATTCAGTACTTC. Its translation: CSAAGRGPKNIQYF.

This clone showed up just a few times. V and J are TRBV2 and TRBJ2-7; TRBD2 agrees at 12 bases. The V gene end was trimmed by 7 bases and the J gene end by 7 bases; junction bases not matched to a gene: 5. The length of the CDR3 is 13 residues. The germline V gene has CDR1 SNHLY and CDR2 FYNNEI. As DNA, the CDR3 is TGTGCCAGCAAAGCGGGACTAGCGGGTGAGCAGTACTTC. Translated, it gives CASKAGLAGEQYF. The full variable domain, its missing parts supplied by reference TRBV2 and TRBJ2-7, is EPEVTQTPSHQVTQMGQEVILRCVPISNHLYFYWYRQILGQKVEFLVSFYNNEISEKSEIFDDQFSVERPDGSNFTLKIRSTKLEDSAMYFCASKAGLAGEQYFGPGTRLTVT.

This chain's CDR3 is CASSPNGGRDQETQYF. In DNA form, the CDR3 reads TGCGCCAGCAGCCCTAACGGGGGAAGGGACCAAGAGACCCAGTACTTC. The chain carries TRBV4-1 and TRBJ2-5; TRBD2 might be the D (6 bases). This CDR3 contains 16 residues. Germline loops: CDR1 MGHRA, CDR2 YSYEKL. V was pared by 4 bases and J by 0 bases, with 15 bases between.

The rearrangement links TRBV30 to TRBJ1-5, with D uncertain. Germline loops: CDR1 GTSNPN, CDR2 SVGIG (reference sequence). V lost 1 base and J 1 base, leaving 11 bases between the germline ends. This CDR3 region has 15 residues. CDR3 region: CAWSGGVASNQPQHF. DNA for the CDR3: TGTGCCTGGAGTGGAGGTGTAGCCAGCAATCAGCCCCAGCATTTT. Full variable domain (missing parts from reference TRBV30 and TRBJ1-5): SQTIHQWPATLVQPVGSPLSLECTVEGTSNPNLYWYRQAAGRGLQLLFYSVGIGQISSEVPQNLSASRPQDRQFILSSKKLLLSDSGFYLCAWSGGVASNQPQHFGDGTRLSIL.